This T cell receptor (beta chain) was found in a study of cytomegalovirus exposure and HLA in healthy donors. Study overall: As an earlier analysis found, around 200 million T cells yielded fewer than 130 million unique TCR beta sequences. Study findings and constraints: TCR beta chains associated with HLA were, in a later analysis, more clonally expanded than equally common others.

The CDR3 consists of 14 residues. After removal of 3 bases from V and 6 bases from J, the junction contained 5 bases not matched to a gene. Germline V gives CDR1 ENHRY, CDR2 SYGVKD. Unrecorded immune exposure was likely among donors, who were nominally healthy when sampled. Vbeta (60) and Jbeta (13) primers were used in the PCR. Method: immunoSEQ multiplex PCR; TCRdb's copy keeps in-frame clones and lacks some. This sample's table has under 120,000 clones. To note about this clone: The antigen is not known.

Material for sequencing was PBMCs. The receptor comes from a man in his forties or fifties in good health and CMV-seronegative. This chain uses TRBV10-3 with TRBJ1-2; 9 bases are shared with TRBD1. The CDR3 is CAISERTGEDGYTF. The CDR3 nucleotides read TGTGCCATCAGTGAAAGGACAGGGGAGGATGGCTACACCTTC.